This TCR beta chain was observed in a study of T cell repertoires in cytomegalovirus infection. TCRdb analysed the reads with MiXCR anew, one entry per CDR3 protein. This table holds roughly 150,000 distinct CDR3 sequences, roughly a quarter found once. This clonotype was counted ten times or more. Germline V gene sequence: CDR1 SGHTA, CDR2 FQGNSA. With V trimmed by 6 bases and J by 8 bases, 6 bases remained unmatched. CDR3 length: 14 residues. The chain combines TRBV7-2 with TRBJ2-1; TRBD2 matches 11 bases. The source material was PBMCs. The sequence was collected from a human donor in good health (CMV status not recorded). Some clones in this sample may be carry-over from other donors' samples. In DNA, the CDR3 is TGTGCCAGCAGTCGTAGCGGGAGGGACCATGAGCAGTTCTTC. It is translated as CASSRSGRDHEQFF.